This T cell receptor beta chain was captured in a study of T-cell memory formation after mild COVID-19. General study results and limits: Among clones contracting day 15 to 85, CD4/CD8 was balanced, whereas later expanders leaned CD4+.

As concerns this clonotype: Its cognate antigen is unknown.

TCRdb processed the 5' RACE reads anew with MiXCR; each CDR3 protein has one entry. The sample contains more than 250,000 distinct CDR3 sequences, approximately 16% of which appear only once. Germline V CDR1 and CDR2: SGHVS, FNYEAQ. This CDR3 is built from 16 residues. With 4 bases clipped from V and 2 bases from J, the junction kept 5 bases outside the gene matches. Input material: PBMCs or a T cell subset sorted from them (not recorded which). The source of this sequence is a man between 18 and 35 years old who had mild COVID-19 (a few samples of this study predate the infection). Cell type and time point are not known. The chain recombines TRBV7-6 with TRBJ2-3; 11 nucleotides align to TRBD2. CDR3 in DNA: TGTGCCAGCAGCTATCCTAGCGGGGGGATCACAGATACGCAGTATTTT. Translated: CASSYPSGGITDTQYF.